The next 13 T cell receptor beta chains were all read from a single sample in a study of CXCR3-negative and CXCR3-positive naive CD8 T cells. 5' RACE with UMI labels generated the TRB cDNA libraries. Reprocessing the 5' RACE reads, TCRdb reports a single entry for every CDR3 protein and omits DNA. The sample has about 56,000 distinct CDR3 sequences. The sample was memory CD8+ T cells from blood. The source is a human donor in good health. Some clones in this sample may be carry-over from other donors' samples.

The CDR3 sequence is CSVEDFVNEQFF. The chain links TRBV29-1 to TRBJ2-1. The CDR3 runs 12 residues. Germline lookup yields CDR1 SQVTM and CDR2 ANQGSEA.

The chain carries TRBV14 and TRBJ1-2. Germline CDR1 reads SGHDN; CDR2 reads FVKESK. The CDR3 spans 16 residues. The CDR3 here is CASSQEIPGGPYGYTF. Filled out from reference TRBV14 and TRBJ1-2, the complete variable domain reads EAGVTQFPSHSVIEKGQTVTLRCDPISGHDNLYWYRRVMGKEIKFLLHFVKESKQDESGMPNNRFLAERTGGTYSTLKVQPAELEDSGVYFCASSQEIPGGPYGYTFGSGTRLTVV.

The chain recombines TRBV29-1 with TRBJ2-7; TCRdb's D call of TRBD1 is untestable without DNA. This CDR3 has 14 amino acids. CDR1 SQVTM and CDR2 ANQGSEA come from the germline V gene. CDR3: CSVEGQGNGYEQYF.

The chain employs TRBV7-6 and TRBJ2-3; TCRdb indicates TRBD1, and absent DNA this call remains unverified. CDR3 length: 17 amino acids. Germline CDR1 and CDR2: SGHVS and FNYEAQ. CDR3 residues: CASSLISRDRSTDTQYF.

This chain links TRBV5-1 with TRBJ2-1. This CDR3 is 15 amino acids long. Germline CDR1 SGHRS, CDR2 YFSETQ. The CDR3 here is CASNLEGDGYNEQFF.

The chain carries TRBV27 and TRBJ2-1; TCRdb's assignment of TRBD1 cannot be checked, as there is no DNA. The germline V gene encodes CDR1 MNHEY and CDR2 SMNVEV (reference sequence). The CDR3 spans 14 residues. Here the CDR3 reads CASSFSRVSNEQFF.

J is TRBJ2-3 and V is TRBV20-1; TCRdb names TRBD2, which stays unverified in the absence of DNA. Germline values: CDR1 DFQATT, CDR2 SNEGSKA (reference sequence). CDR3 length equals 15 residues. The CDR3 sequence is CSASSGEARGDTQYF.

The CDR3: CASSLVGVEQYF. V gene TRBV7-9 combines with J gene TRBJ2-7; TCRdb outputs TRBD1, but without DNA this stays unchecked. Germline V lookup: CDR1 SEHNR, CDR2 FQNEAQ (reference sequence). The CDR3 consists of 12 residues.

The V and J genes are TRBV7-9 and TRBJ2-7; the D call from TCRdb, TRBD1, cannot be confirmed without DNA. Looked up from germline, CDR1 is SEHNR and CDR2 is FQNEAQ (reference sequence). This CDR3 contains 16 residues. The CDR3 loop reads CASSPSTGTGPYEQYF. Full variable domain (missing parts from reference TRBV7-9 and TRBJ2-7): DTGVSQNPRHKITKRGQNVTFRCDPISEHNRLYWYRQTLGQGPEFLTYFQNEAQLEKSRLLSDRFSAERPKGSFSTLEIQRTEQGDSAMYLCASSPSTGTGPYEQYFGPGTRLTVT.

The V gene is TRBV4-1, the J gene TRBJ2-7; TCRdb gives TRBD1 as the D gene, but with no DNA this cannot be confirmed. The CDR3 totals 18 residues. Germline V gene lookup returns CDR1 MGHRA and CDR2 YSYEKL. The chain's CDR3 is CASSQETLPDGETYEQYF.

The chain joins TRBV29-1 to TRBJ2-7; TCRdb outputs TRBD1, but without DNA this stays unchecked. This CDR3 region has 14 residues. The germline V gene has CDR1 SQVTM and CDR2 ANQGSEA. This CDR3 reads CSVEADRGLDEQYF.

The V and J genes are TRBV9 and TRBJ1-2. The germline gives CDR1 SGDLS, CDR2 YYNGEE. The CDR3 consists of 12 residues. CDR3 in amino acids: CASSGQNYGYTF.

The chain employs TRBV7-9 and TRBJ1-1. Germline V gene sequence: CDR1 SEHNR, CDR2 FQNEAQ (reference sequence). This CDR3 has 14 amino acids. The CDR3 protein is CASSFNLPGAEAFF.